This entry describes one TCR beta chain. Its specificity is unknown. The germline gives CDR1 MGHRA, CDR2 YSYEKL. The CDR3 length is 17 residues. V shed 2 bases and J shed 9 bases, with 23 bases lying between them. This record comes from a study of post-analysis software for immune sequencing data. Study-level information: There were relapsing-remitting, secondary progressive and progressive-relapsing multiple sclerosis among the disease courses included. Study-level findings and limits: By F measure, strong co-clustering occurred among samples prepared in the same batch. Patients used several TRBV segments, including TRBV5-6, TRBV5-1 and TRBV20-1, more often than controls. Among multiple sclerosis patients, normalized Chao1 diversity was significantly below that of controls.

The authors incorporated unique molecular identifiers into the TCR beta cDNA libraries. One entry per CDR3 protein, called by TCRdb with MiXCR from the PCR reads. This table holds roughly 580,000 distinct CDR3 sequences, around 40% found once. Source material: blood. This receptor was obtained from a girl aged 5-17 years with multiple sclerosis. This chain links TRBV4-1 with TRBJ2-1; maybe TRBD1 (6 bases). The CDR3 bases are TGCGCCAGCAGCCAACTTCCCGGGACACCCGTAACGGGTGAGCAGTTCTTC. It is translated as CASSQLPGTPVTGEQFF.